The 28 T cell receptor beta chains reported below all come from one sample, sequenced in a study of CD8+ T cells in alopecia areata. Treatment here: oral pan-JAK inhibitor, 5-10 mg twice daily. The authors extracted RNA and reverse transcribed it into cDNA as the sequencing template. Here immunoSEQ multiplex PCR was the method, and the copy in TCRdb shows in-frame clones only, minus some. Among approximately 180,000 clones listed, approximately 53% were seen once. The sample was CD8+ T cells sorted from blood, taken at week 24, from a patient treated with tofacitinib. The receptors were gathered from a human donor with alopecia areata.

In its sample, this clone was seen once. The chain links TRBV28 to TRBJ2-6, with D perhaps matching TRBD2 (5 bases). The V end lost 10 bases, the J end lost 1 base, and 8 bases lay between the germline ends. The CDR3 extends over 13 amino acids. Germline-derived CDR1 and CDR2 are MDHEN and SYDVKM. CDR3 coding DNA: TGTGCCACCTCGGGGTCTGGGGCCAACGTCCTGACTTTC. This sequence encodes CATSGSGANVLTF.

This clone came up a few times. This chain connects TRBV29-1 to TRBJ2-7, with a tentative D call TRBD2 (6 bases). V was cut by 0 bases and J by 2 bases, with 14 bases left in between. CDR1 is SQVTM and CDR2 is ANQGSEA in the germline V gene. There are 15 residues in the CDR3. The CDR3 reads CSVEELSGLTYEQYF. CDR3 DNA sequence: TGCAGCGTTGAAGAATTATCAGGACTAACCTACGAGCAGTACTTC.

V and J are TRBV18 and TRBJ2-5, with D hard to call. This CDR3 is 14 amino acids long. Trimming removed 1 base from V and 1 base from J, with 7 bases in between. The germline gives CDR1 KGHSH, CDR2 LQKENI. The chain's CDR3 is CASSPQRTQETQYF. The DNA for the CDR3 is TGTGCCAGCTCACCACAGAGAACCCAAGAGACCCAGTACTTC.

With respect to this clone: In the same sample, other DNA sequences code for this CDR3. This chain links TRBV7-2 with TRBJ2-7; 7 nucleotides agree with TRBD1. The CDR3 totals 13 residues. Germline CDR1 SGHTA, CDR2 FQGNSA. V gave up 5 bases and J gave up 4 bases; unmatched junction bases: 5. The CDR3 region has the DNA TGTGCCAGCAGCCCCTGGACAGGTTACGAGCAGTACTTC. This encodes CASSPWTGYEQYF.

The chain links TRBV14 to TRBJ2-7, with TRBD1 matching over 9 bases. Losses at the gene ends were 5 bases for V and 5 bases for J; bases not matched to a gene: 10. Germline values: CDR1 SGHDN, CDR2 FVKESK. CDR3 length: 15 amino acids. CDR3 residues: CASSSLGQGLHEQYF. The CDR3 DNA reads as TGTGCCAGCAGCTCCCTGGGACAGGGATTACACGAGCAGTACTTC.

This clone has only a few counts. This rearrangement joins TRBV7-9 to TRBJ1-4; a possible D gene is TRBD1 (6 bases). The V end lost 5 bases, the J end lost 8 bases, and 12 bases lay between the germline ends. The length of the CDR3 is 13 residues. In germline, CDR1 is SEHNR, CDR2 FQNEAQ (reference sequence). The CDR3 region has the DNA TGTGCCAGCAGCAGGGGGTTAGGGGAAAAACTGTTTTTT. Translated, it gives CASSRGLGEKLFF.

The genes are TRBV15 and TRBJ2-1; no clear D. Germline V gene lookup returns CDR1 LNHNV and CDR2 YYDKDF (reference sequence). The CDR3 is 12 residues long. Trimming shortened V by 3 bases and J by 8 bases, and 8 bases separated the two germline ends. The CDR3 protein is CATSSPADEQFF. The CDR3 DNA is TGTGCCACCAGCAGCCCGGCCGATGAGCAGTTCTTC.

This clone appeared a few times. The chain links TRBV2 to TRBJ2-2, with 7 nucleotides matching TRBD1. From germline, CDR1 is SNHLY and CDR2 FYNNEI. The CDR3 is made up of 14 amino acids. Trimming at V came to 7 bases and at J to 4 bases, leaving 6 bases not matched to a gene. The chain's CDR3 is CASIGQESTGELFF. The CDR3, as DNA: TGTGCCAGCATTGGACAGGAGTCCACCGGGGAGCTGTTTTTT.

This clone turned up a few times. The chain combines TRBV10-1 with TRBJ2-3, with no clear D. V gave up 4 bases and J gave up 2 bases, with 10 bases separating them. The CDR3 contains 14 residues. The germline CDR1 and CDR2 sequences are WNHNN and SYGVQD (reference sequence). Here the CDR3 DNA reads TGCGCCAGCAGTGTCGGGCCGGTCACAGATACGCAGTATTTT. Encoded protein: CASSVGPVTDTQYF.

The rearrangement uses TRBV29-1 and TRBJ2-1, with D perhaps matching TRBD1 (6 bases). Trimming took 4 bases from V and 8 from J, leaving 9 bases between them. The germline gives CDR1 SQVTM, CDR2 ANQGSEA. The CDR3 has 11 amino acids. Written as DNA, the CDR3 is TGCAGCGTTGGCAGGGGATATGAGCAGTTCTTC. Translation gives CSVGRGYEQFF.

The genes are TRBV4-3 and TRBJ2-5; 12 bases match TRBD1. Germline CDR1 LGHNA, CDR2 YSLEER. V dropped 5 bases and J dropped 2; count of bases not matched to a gene: 3. The CDR3 consists of 15 residues. CDR3 protein: CASSWDRGQQETQYF. The CDR3 nucleotides are TGCGCCAGCAGCTGGGACAGGGGGCAGCAAGAGACCCAGTACTTC.

The genes are TRBV15 and TRBJ2-3, with D tentatively TRBD2 (6 bases). The CDR3 consists of 13 residues. The germline gives CDR1 LNHNV, CDR2 YYDKDF (reference sequence). Deletions cut 7 bases from V and 1 base from J, with 9 bases between. CDR3 sequence (DNA): TGTGCCACCATTGCTAGCGGCACAGATACGCAGTATTTT. It is translated as CATIASGTDTQYF.

The rearrangement joins TRBV7-9 to TRBJ1-4; the D gene is possibly TRBD1 (5 bases). Looked up from germline, CDR1 is SEHNR and CDR2 is FQNEAQ (reference sequence). This CDR3 region has 15 residues. V was pared by 0 bases and J by 2 bases, with 7 bases between. Here the CDR3 reads CASSLAEGTNEKLFF. CDR3 in DNA: TGTGCCAGCAGCTTAGCGGAGGGGACTAATGAAAAACTGTTTTTT.

The chain is built from TRBV14 and TRBJ2-7, with D perhaps being TRBD1 or TRBD2 (6 bases each). CDR1 and CDR2 from the germline V gene are SGHDN and FVKESK. The V gene lost 0 bases and the J gene lost 3 bases, with 15 bases spanning the gap. CDR3 size: 16 residues. CDR3 sequence (DNA): TGTGCCAGCAGCCAAGATAGGGGGGTACGTGGCTACGAGCAGTACTTC. The encoded protein is CASSQDRGVRGYEQYF.

V and J are TRBV7-9 and TRBJ1-6; D might be TRBD1 (5 bases). Per the germline V gene, CDR1 is SEHNR and CDR2 is FQNEAQ (reference sequence). The CDR3 sequence is 17 residues long. Trimming left V 5 bases short and J 0 bases short, with 14 bases between. Here the CDR3 reads CASSAGVKSSYNSPLHF. The CDR3 nucleotides are TGTGCCAGCAGCGCGGGGGTAAAAAGCTCCTATAATTCACCCCTCCACTTT. Supplemented by reference TRBV7-9 and TRBJ1-6, the full variable domain reads DTGVSQNPRHKITKRGQNVTFRCDPISEHNRLYWYRQTLGQGPEFLTYFQNEAQLEKSRLLSDRFSAERPKGSFSTLEIQRTEQGDSAMYLCASSAGVKSSYNSPLHFGNGTRLTVT.

The chain employs TRBV5-6 and TRBJ1-5, with D possibly TRBD1 on 5 matching bases. Per the germline V gene, CDR1 is SGHDT and CDR2 is YYEEEE. V lost 2 bases and J 2 bases, leaving 8 bases between the germline ends. This CDR3 region has 14 residues. CDR3 in amino acids: CASSFSRGNQPQHF. The CDR3 nucleotides are TGTGCCAGCAGCTTTTCCAGGGGCAATCAGCCCCAGCATTTT.

The chain uses TRBV4-3 and TRBJ1-5, with D perhaps TRBD1 (5 bases). Germline lookup yields CDR1 LGHNA and CDR2 YSLEER. The CDR3 runs 15 residues. V lost 1 base and J lost 1, with 8 bases in between. CDR3 residues: CASSQAAGSNQPQHF. The CDR3 DNA sequence: TGCGCCAGCAGCCAAGCGGCAGGGAGCAATCAGCCCCAGCATTTT.

V is TRBV9 and J is TRBJ1-2; the match to TRBD1 covers 8 bases. The CDR3 runs to 16 residues. Germline V gene sequence: CDR1 SGDLS, CDR2 YYNGEE. V lost 0 bases and J lost 6; bases outside the gene matches: 10. The CDR3, as DNA: TGTGCCAGCAGCGTAGCGGCCCGGACAGGGTGGGATGGCTACACCTTC. It yields the protein CASSVAARTGWDGYTF.

The chain uses TRBV19 and TRBJ2-7, with 8 bases aligning to TRBD1. V shed 7 bases, J shed 3 bases, and the junction held 8 bases outside the gene matches. Looked up from germline, CDR1 is LNHDA and CDR2 is SQIVND (reference sequence). The CDR3 has 14 residues. Here the CDR3 reads CASKKDRDNYEQYF. CDR3 nucleotides: TGTGCCAGTAAAAAGGACAGGGACAACTACGAGCAGTACTTC.

The chain carries TRBV5-1 and TRBJ2-6; D is unclear. Trimming stripped 2 bases from V and 11 bases from J, with 8 bases between. The CDR3 sequence is 12 residues long. Per the germline V gene, CDR1 is SGHRS and CDR2 is YFSETQ. This CDR3 is CASSFSRDVLTF. In nucleotides, the CDR3 is TGCGCCAGCAGCTTCTCGCGCGACGTCCTGACTTTC.

This clone has a handful of counts. The chain links TRBV7-2 to TRBJ2-2; D unresolved. The germline CDR1 and CDR2 sequences are SGHTA and FQGNSA. The CDR3 has 13 residues. The germline V and J ends were trimmed by 5 bases and 5 bases, with 9 bases remaining between them. In nucleotides, the CDR3 is TGTGCCAGCAGCCCGACGGCGACCGGGGAGCTGTTTTTT. Residues: CASSPTATGELFF.

V gene TRBV9 combines with J gene TRBJ2-5; 10 nucleotides line up with TRBD2. The junction had 3 bases not matched to a gene; V was cut back by 0 bases and J by 1 base. Germline-derived CDR1 and CDR2 are SGDLS and YYNGEE. The CDR3 contains 16 residues. The CDR3 bases are TGTGCCAGCAGCGTAGGGCTAGCGGGGGTCCAAGAGACCCAGTACTTC. This encodes CASSVGLAGVQETQYF.

This rearrangement joins TRBV9 to TRBJ2-1; 10 bases align to TRBD2. With 1 base clipped from V and 8 bases from J, the junction kept 6 bases outside the gene matches. Per the germline V gene, CDR1 is SGDLS and CDR2 is YYNGEE. The length of the CDR3 is 15 residues. The CDR3 spells CASSVSSSGGDEQFF. The CDR3 DNA is TGTGCCAGCAGCGTAAGCTCTAGCGGGGGCGATGAGCAGTTCTTC.

On this clone itself: One end of the junction is discordant with germline, which a read error may explain. The chain is built from TRBV5-6 and TRBJ1-1; D may be TRBD1 (5 bases). Germline-derived CDR1 and CDR2 are SGHDT and YYEEEE. CDR3 size: 14 residues. The CDR3 DNA is TGTGCCAGCAGGTTGGGGGTAGGGAACACTGAAGCTTTCTTT. Its protein is CASRLGVGNTEAFF.

This clone was detected only a few times. The CDR3 is CAIGTGELFF. As DNA, the CDR3 is TGTGCCATAGGCACCGGGGAGCTGTTTTTT. The V call is TRBV15, the J call TRBJ2-2; no clear D. CDR1 is LNHNV and CDR2 is YYDKDF in the germline V gene (reference sequence). This CDR3 region has 10 residues. The V gene lost 10 bases and the J gene lost 4 bases, with 4 bases spanning the gap.

The rearrangement joins TRBV27 to TRBJ2-1, with 9 positions matching TRBD2. Germline CDR1 is MNHEY and CDR2 is SMNVEV (reference sequence). Trimming took 3 bases from V and 9 from J; bases not matched to a gene: 15. This CDR3 is 17 amino acids long. CDR3 sequence reads: CASSLSLAGLNLGEQFF. In DNA form, the CDR3 reads TGTGCCAGCAGTTTGTCCCTAGCGGGACTAAACTTGGGTGAGCAGTTCTTC.

The chain joins TRBV5-5 to TRBJ2-7; D might be TRBD2 (5 bases). Germline assignment: CDR1 SGHKS and CDR2 YYEKEE (reference sequence). This CDR3 has 15 residues. V was cut by 4 bases and J by 3 bases, with 17 bases left in between. The CDR3 sequence is CASSPVTGNDYEQYF. CDR3 in DNA: TGTGCCAGCAGCCCTGTGACGGGGAATGACTACGAGCAGTACTTC.

V gene TRBV30 combines with J gene TRBJ1-2, with a weak D call TRBD1 (5 bases). Trimming shortened V by 3 bases and J by 4 bases, and 18 bases separated the two germline ends. Germline CDR1 is GTSNPN and CDR2 is SVGIG (reference sequence). CDR3 length: 15 amino acids. CDR3 bases: TGTGCCTGGAGCAGAGAAGGACAAATTCGCTATGGCTACACCTTC. It specifies CAWSREGQIRYGYTF.